This T cell receptor (beta chain) was obtained from a study of T cell responses to AZD1222 COVID-19 vaccine. Whole-study context: Second-dose intervals near 4 or 12 weeks were combined.

Sequencing used immunoSEQ multiplex PCR; TCRdb keeps in-frame clones, though not all of them. Among about 150,000 clones, more than 90% were seen once, and the ten largest hold 18%. V gave up 2 bases and J gave up 0 bases; unmatched junction bases: 5. The germline gives CDR1 SGHRS, CDR2 YFSETQ. CDR3 length: 15 residues. Findings of the study overall: Two AZD1222 doses significantly raised spike-specific TCR breadth and depth over controls. Among the donors, most were white British and more were female, and clonal diversity was possibly underestimated.

On this clone: Antigen: not known.

Sequencing was performed on peripheral blood, taken on day 0 of AZD1222 vaccination. The chain links TRBV5-1 to TRBJ2-7; 7 positions match TRBD1. The clonotype was recovered from an adult in good health. In DNA form, the CDR3 reads TGCGCCAGCAGCTTCGGGACAGAAAGCTCCTACGAGCAGTACTTC. This translates into CASSFGTESSYEQYF.